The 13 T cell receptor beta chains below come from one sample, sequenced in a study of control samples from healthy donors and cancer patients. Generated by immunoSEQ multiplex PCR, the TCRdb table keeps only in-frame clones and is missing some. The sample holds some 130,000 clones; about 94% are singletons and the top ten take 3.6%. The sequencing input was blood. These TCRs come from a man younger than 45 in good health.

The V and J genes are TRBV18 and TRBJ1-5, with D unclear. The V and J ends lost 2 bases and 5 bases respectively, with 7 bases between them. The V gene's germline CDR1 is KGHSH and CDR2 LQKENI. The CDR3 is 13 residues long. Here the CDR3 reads CASSPEWHQPQHF. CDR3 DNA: TGTGCCAGCTCACCAGAGTGGCATCAGCCCCAGCATTTT.

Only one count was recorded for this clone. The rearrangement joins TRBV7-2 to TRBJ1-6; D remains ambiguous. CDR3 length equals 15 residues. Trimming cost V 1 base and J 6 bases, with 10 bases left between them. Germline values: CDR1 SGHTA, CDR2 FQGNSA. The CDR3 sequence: CASSLGSSGNSPLHF. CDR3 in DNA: TGTGCCAGCAGCTTAGGCTCCTCGGGTAATTCACCCCTCCACTTT.

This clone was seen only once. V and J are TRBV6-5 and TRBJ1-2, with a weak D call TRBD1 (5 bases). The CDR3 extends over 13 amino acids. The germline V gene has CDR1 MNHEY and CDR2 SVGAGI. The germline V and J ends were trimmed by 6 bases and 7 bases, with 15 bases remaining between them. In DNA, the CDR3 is TGTGCCAGCAGAATGGGGGTTCTGGTTGGCTACACCTTC. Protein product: CASRMGVLVGYTF.

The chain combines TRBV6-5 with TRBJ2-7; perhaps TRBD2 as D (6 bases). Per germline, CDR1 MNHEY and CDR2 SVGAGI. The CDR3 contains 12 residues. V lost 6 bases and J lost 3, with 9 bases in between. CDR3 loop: CASSLGLYEQYF. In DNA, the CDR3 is TGTGCCAGCAGCCTGGGACTCTACGAGCAGTACTTC.

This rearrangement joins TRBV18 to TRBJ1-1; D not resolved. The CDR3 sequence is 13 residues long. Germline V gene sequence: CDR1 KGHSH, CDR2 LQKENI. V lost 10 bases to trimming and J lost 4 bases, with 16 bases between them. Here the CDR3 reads CATELGRGTEAFF. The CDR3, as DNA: TGTGCCACTGAGCTCGGCCGGGGCACTGAAGCTTTCTTT.

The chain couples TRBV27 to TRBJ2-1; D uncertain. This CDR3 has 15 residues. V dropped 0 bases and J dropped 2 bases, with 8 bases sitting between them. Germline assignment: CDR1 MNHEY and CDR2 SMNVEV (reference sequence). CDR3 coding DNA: TGTGCCAGCAGTTTATCATTGCAGGCCTACAATGAGCAGTTCTTC. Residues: CASSLSLQAYNEQFF.

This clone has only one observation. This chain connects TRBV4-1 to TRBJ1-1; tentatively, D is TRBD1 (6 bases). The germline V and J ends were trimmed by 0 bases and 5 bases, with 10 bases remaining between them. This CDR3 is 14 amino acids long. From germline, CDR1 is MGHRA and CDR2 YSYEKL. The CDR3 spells CASSQDLQGTEAFF. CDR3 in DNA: TGCGCCAGCAGCCAAGATCTGCAGGGGACTGAAGCTTTCTTT.

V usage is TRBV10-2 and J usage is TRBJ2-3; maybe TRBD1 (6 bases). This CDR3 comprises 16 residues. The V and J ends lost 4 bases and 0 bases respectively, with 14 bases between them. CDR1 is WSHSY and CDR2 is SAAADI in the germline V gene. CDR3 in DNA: TGCGCCAGCAGTGGGGCAGGGGCGCTGAGCACAGATACGCAGTATTTT. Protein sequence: CASSGAGALSTDTQYF.

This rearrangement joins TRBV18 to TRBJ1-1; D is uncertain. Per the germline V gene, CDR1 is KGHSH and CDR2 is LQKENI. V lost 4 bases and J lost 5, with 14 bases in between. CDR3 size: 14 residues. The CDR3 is CASSLVGVGTEAFF. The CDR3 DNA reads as TGTGCCAGCTCACTCGTGGGAGTAGGGACTGAAGCTTTCTTT.

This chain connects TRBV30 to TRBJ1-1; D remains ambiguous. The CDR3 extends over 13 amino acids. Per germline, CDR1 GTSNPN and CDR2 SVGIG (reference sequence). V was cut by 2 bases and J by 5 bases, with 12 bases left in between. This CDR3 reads CAWSPLGRTEAFF. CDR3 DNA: TGTGCCTGGAGTCCACTAGGGAGGACTGAAGCTTTCTTT.

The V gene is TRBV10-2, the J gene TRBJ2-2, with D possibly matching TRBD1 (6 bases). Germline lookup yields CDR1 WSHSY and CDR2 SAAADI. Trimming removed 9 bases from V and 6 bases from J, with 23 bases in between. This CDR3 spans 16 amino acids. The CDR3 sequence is CARGRTGFGQPGELFF. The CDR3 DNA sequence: TGCGCCAGAGGGCGAACAGGGTTTGGGCAGCCCGGGGAGCTGTTTTTT.

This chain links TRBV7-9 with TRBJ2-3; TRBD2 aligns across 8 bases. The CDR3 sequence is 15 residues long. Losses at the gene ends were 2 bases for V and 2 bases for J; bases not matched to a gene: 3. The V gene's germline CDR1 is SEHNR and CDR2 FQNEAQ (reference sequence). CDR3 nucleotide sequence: TGTGCCAGCAGCTTACGGGGGGGAAACACAGATACGCAGTATTTT. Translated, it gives CASSLRGGNTDTQYF.

The CDR3 protein is CASSPTQGYSYGYTF. CDR3 bases: TGCGCCAGCAGCCCGACCCAGGGCTACTCCTATGGCTACACCTTC. The chain has TRBV4-1 and TRBJ1-2; D perhaps matches TRBD1 (5 bases). This CDR3 is built from 15 residues. CDR1 is MGHRA and CDR2 is YSYEKL in the germline V gene. V was shortened by 4 bases and J by 4 bases, with 16 bases between the two germline ends.